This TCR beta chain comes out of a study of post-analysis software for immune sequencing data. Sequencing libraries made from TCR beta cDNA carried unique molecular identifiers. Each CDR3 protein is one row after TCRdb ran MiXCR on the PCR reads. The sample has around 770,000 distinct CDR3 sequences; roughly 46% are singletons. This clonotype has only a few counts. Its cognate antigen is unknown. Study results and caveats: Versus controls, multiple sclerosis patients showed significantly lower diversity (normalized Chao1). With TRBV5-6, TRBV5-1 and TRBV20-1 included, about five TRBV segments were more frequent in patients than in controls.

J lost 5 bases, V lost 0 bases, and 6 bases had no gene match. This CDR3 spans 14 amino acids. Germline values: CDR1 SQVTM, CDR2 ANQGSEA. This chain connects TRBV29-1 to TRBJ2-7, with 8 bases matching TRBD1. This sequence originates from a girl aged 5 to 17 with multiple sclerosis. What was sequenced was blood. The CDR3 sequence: CSVEDSGGIDEQYF. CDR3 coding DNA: TGCAGCGTTGAAGACTCAGGGGGCATCGACGAGCAGTACTTC.